The rows below give T cell receptor beta chains drawn from one sample of a study of OX40 agonist ivuxolimab in advanced cancers. The repertoire was sequenced with immunoSEQ multiplex PCR; TCRdb's copy has only in-frame clones and lacks some. The table has about 57,000 clones, approximately 95% seen once. This sample comprised CD4+ or CD8+ T cells sorted from blood, obtained in a trial of the OX40 agonist ivuxolimab. The source is an adult with an advanced solid tumor such as melanoma, head and neck, liver or kidney cancer. CDR3s include the opening cysteine and the closing phenylalanine or tryptophan. The D gene is left open where the match is weak. Size is omitted from some rows. Given values are once, few, many or a class for expanded clones.

j_call,clone_size,d_call,v_call,cdr3_nt,cdr3_aa
TRBJ2-7,NA,TRBD2,TRBV6-6,TGTGCCAGCAGTAGCGGGGGGGGCCTAGTGGGTGAGCAGTACTTC,CASSSGGGLVGEQYF
TRBJ2-7,once,TRBD2,TRBV25-1,TGTGCCAGCAGTTTTACTAGCGAGTACGAGCAGTACTTC,CASSFTSEYEQYF
TRBJ2-1,NA,NA,TRBV25-1,TGTGCCAGCAGTTCAATCGAGACATACAATGAGCAGTTCTTC,CASSSIETYNEQFF
TRBJ2-1,few,TRBD2,TRBV10-1,TGCGCCAGCAGTGATCCGACTAGCGGGAAGAATGAGCAGTTCTTC,CASSDPTSGKNEQFF
TRBJ2-7,NA,NA,TRBV6-5,TGTGCCAGCAGTTACTCGTCAGGGGAAAGCTCCTACGAGCAGTACTTC,CASSYSSGESSYEQYF
TRBJ1-1,NA,NA,TRBV28,TGTGCCAGCAGTTTTGTCGGGGGCACTGAAGCTTTCTTT,CASSFVGGTEAFF
TRBJ2-1,NA,NA,TRBV6-5,TGTGCCAGCAGTTACTCAAATCGCGTAGGCTCGAATGAGCAGTTCTTC,CASSYSNRVGSNEQFF
TRBJ2-7,once,NA,TRBV5-6,TGTGCCAGCAGCTTGGACAGGATGATATTTTACGAGCAGTACTTC,CASSLDRMIFYEQYF
TRBJ1-5,NA,NA,TRBV6-6,TGTGCCAGCAGTTACTTTATACAGGGCGAGGATCAGCCCCAGCATTTT,CASSYFIQGEDQPQHF
TRBJ2-5,NA,NA,TRBV5-1,TGCGCCAGCATCCAAGAGACCCAGTACTTC,CASIQETQYF
TRBJ2-7,NA,NA,TRBV2,TGTGCCAGCAGGGGGAATGCCTACGAGCAGTACTTC,CASRGNAYEQYF
TRBJ1-5,NA,NA,TRBV28,TGTGCCGGCGGGGTCAGGGACGGCAATCAGCCCCAGCATTTT,CAGGVRDGNQPQHF
TRBJ2-2,NA,TRBD1,TRBV10-1,TGCGCCAGCAGTGAGCAACAGGGGTCCGGGGAGCTGTTTTTT,CASSEQQGSGELFF
TRBJ2-7,NA,NA,TRBV7-9,TGTGCCAGCAGCTCCACCGGCAGCGAGGGGGACTTC,CASSSTGSEGDF
TRBJ2-7,NA,NA,TRBV15,TGTGCCACCAGCAGAGAGTGGGCAGGCGCCTACGAGCAGTACTTC,CATSREWAGAYEQYF
TRBJ2-5,once,TRBD2,TRBV29-1,TGCAGCGTTGCGGGGCTAGCGGGAGTTCCAGGAGAGACCCAGTACTTC,CSVAGLAGVPGETQYF
TRBJ1-1,NA,NA,TRBV6-1,TGTGCCAGCAGTGAGGGCTACACTGAAGCTTTCTTT,CASSEGYTEAFF
TRBJ2-1,NA,NA,TRBV7-9,TGTGCCAGCAGCTTTCAGGGAAATGAGCAGTTCTTC,CASSFQGNEQFF
TRBJ2-2,NA,TRBD2,TRBV5-5,TGTGCCAGCAGCTTGGTTCTAGCGGGAGCCGGGGAGCTGTTTTTT,CASSLVLAGAGELFF
TRBJ2-3,NA,NA,TRBV27,TGTGCCAGCAGCCTAAAAGCCCCGGAACTACTGGCTACGCAGTATTTT,CASSLKAPELLATQYF
TRBJ1-1,once,NA,TRBV27,TGTGCCAGCAGGTTCGGTCGGGGCGACACTGAAGCTTTCTTT,CASRFGRGDTEAFF
TRBJ2-3,NA,NA,TRBV7-9,TGTGCCAGCAGCAACAGCCGGAACCGAGCAGATACGCAGTATTTT,CASSNSRNRADTQYF
TRBJ2-2,NA,NA,TRBV5-4,TGTGCCAGCAGCTTTTCGTCACTCTCGAACACCGGGGAGCTGTTTTTT,CASSFSSLSNTGELFF
TRBJ2-7,once,NA,TRBV29-1,TGCAGCGTTCGAAACGGGAGCTACGAGCAGTACTTC,CSVRNGSYEQYF
TRBJ2-7,NA,NA,TRBV6-5,TGTGCCAGCAGTCACGAAGGAGGGACGCGCTACGAGCAGTACTTC,CASSHEGGTRYEQYF
TRBJ1-4,NA,NA,TRBV4-3,TGCGCCAGCAGCCAAGATAGGACCGCCGCCAGAGGGGTGTTTTTT,CASSQDRTAARGVFF
TRBJ1-1,NA,NA,TRBV19,TGTGCCAGTAGTATACAGACGGTTGGGAACACTGAAGCTTTCTTT,CASSIQTVGNTEAFF
TRBJ2-7,NA,NA,TRBV4-1,TGCGCCAGCAGCCCGAGCAGGGCCAACTACGAGCAGTACTTC,CASSPSRANYEQYF
TRBJ2-5,NA,NA,TRBV13,TGTGCCAGCAGCTTATTGGGGAAGACCCAGTACTTC,CASSLLGKTQYF
TRBJ2-5,NA,NA,TRBV9,TGTGCCAGCAGCCCCTCAACTAGCATCCAAGAGACCCAGTACTTC,CASSPSTSIQETQYF
TRBJ1-1,NA,NA,TRBV28,TGTGCCAGCAGTTTAGGGGGTAACACTGAAGCTTTCTTT,CASSLGGNTEAFF